A single sample is the source of the 7 T cell receptor beta chains below, sequenced in a study of Graves' ophthalmopathy and Graves' hyperthyroidism. Transcripts of RNA were the source for amplifying TCR beta CDR3 regions. First-round RT-PCR used HTBI primers; second-round multiplex PCR followed. TCRdb passed the multiplex PCR reads through MiXCR, listing each CDR3 protein once. The table includes some 750,000 distinct CDR3 sequences, around 40% detected once. Sequenced sample: peripheral blood. The receptors here all came from an adult man with Graves' ophthalmopathy.

The gene calls are TRBV10-3 and TRBJ2-6, with D tentatively TRBD1 (5 bases). The V end was cut by 10 bases, the J end by 0 bases, with 16 bases between. Germline-derived CDR1 and CDR2 are ENHRY and SYGVKD. The CDR3 is made up of 16 amino acids. The CDR3 loop reads CASTNRRSSGANVLTF. In nucleotides, the CDR3 is TGTGCCAGCACAAACAGGAGAAGCTCTGGGGCCAACGTCCTGACTTTC.

This clonotype was observed a handful of times. This chain links TRBV12-3 or TRBV12-4 with TRBJ2-7; a possible D gene is TRBD2 (5 bases). The CDR3 is 14 amino acids. V shed 4 bases and J shed 7 bases, with 17 bases lying between them. The CDR3 reads CASSSVRRRGEQYF. CDR3 nucleotides: TGTGCCAGCAGTTCGGTCCGGAGGCGCGGGGAGCAGTACTTC.

This clonotype was picked up a small number of times. V and J are TRBV4-2 and TRBJ1-2; D uncertain. This CDR3 comprises 13 residues. The V and J ends lost 0 bases and 8 bases respectively, with 10 bases between them. CDR1 and CDR2 (germline): LGHNA, YNFKEQ. The CDR3 protein is CASSQDPGYGYTF. The CDR3 DNA sequence: TGTGCCAGCAGCCAAGATCCCGGTTACGGCTACACCTTC.

This clonotype occurred many times. V is TRBV29-1 and J is TRBJ1-4; 7 bases line up with TRBD1. Germline V gene sequence: CDR1 SQVTM, CDR2 ANQGSEA. The CDR3 loop spans 11 amino acids. Here the CDR3 reads CNVGTAEKLFF. The DNA for the CDR3 is TGCAACGTGGGGACAGCTGAAAAACTGTTTTTT. The full variable domain, with the rest looked up from reference TRBV29-1 and TRBJ1-4, is SAVISQKPSRDICQRGTSLTIQCQVDSQVTMMFWYRQQPGQSLTLIATANQGSEATYESGFVIDKFPISRPNLTFSTLTVSNMSPEDSSIYLCNVGTAEKLFFGSGTQLSVL.

The genes are TRBV2 and TRBJ1-6, with 9 bases identical to TRBD1. V shed 6 bases and J 5 bases; nucleotides not matched to a gene: 5. The CDR3 runs to 15 residues. Germline CDR1 reads SNHLY; CDR2 reads FYNNEI. The chain's CDR3 is CASRDRGPDNSPLHF. The CDR3, as DNA: TGTGCCAGCAGGGACAGGGGTCCCGATAATTCACCCCTCCACTTT.

The chain recombines TRBV7-9 with TRBJ1-4; 8 nucleotides align to TRBD1. This CDR3 is 14 amino acids long. The J segment lost 10 bases and the V segment lost 8 bases, leaving 12 bases of the junction unmatched. The germline V gene encodes CDR1 SEHNR and CDR2 FQNEAQ (reference sequence). The CDR3 sequence is CASGQGAETGKLFF. The CDR3 bases are TGTGCCAGCGGACAGGGTGCGGAAACGGGAAAACTGTTTTTT.

This clonotype showed up just a few times. The rearrangement joins TRBV9 to TRBJ1-5; D is perhaps TRBD1 (5 bases). CDR1 and CDR2 (germline): SGDLS, YYNGEE. V was cut by 0 bases and J by 2 bases, with 9 bases left in between. The CDR3 is 15 amino acids. Here the CDR3 DNA reads TGTGCCAGCAGCGTAGGGGGACGGGGCAATCAGCCCCAGCATTTT. The encoded protein is CASSVGGRGNQPQHF.